A single sample gave rise to the 17 T cell receptor beta chains below, sequenced in a study of blood T cell repertoires in COVID-19. Sequencing was performed with immunoSEQ multiplex PCR; in TCRdb, only in-frame clones are kept and a portion is missing. The sample records under 300,000 clones, roughly 80% being singletons. Sequencing input: peripheral blood. These receptors originate from a woman aged 18-29 years with acute or convalescent COVID-19.

V and J are TRBV12-5 and TRBJ2-3; 10 bases map to TRBD2. With V trimmed by 1 base and J by 4 bases, 11 bases remained unmatched. Germline-derived CDR1 and CDR2 are LGHNT and FRNRAP. The CDR3 has 18 residues. The CDR3 bases are TGTGCTAGTGGTTTGGCCATTCTAGCGGGAGATTGGGCAGATACGCAGTATTTT. Protein sequence: CASGLAILAGDWADTQYF.

V gene TRBV2 combines with J gene TRBJ2-3; possibly TRBD2 for D (6 bases). Trimming took off 5 bases at V and 4 bases at J, with 13 bases between the two ends. This CDR3 has 14 residues. In germline, CDR1 is SNHLY, CDR2 FYNNEI. CDR3 in amino acids: CASSWGEFADTQYF. CDR3 DNA sequence: TGTGCCAGCAGTTGGGGGGAATTCGCAGATACGCAGTATTTT.

The chain recombines TRBV6-5 with TRBJ1-3, with D possibly being TRBD1 (6 bases). Trimming pared 4 bases from V and 3 bases from J, leaving 16 bases between. This CDR3 has 16 amino acids. The V gene's germline CDR1 is MNHEY and CDR2 SVGAGI. CDR3 residues: CASSWGTGISGNTIYF. The DNA for the CDR3 is TGTGCCAGCAGTTGGGGTACAGGGATAAGTGGAAACACCATATATTTT.

The chain recombines TRBV5-5 with TRBJ1-1; 8 bases match TRBD1. CDR1 is SGHKS, CDR2 YYEKEE, per germline (reference sequence). The CDR3 sequence is 13 residues long. V trimming: 2 bases; J trimming: 4 bases; junction bases outside the gene matches: 1. Here the CDR3 reads CASSFTGGTEAFF. CDR3 DNA: TGTGCCAGCAGCTTTACAGGGGGCACTGAAGCTTTCTTT.

V is TRBV4-1 and J is TRBJ2-3; 9 nucleotides match TRBD2. Germline assignment: CDR1 MGHRA and CDR2 YSYEKL. The CDR3 has 16 residues. V shed 3 bases, J shed 0 bases, and the junction held 4 bases outside the gene matches. In DNA, the CDR3 is TGCGCCAGCAGCCATCCGACTAGCGGAAGCACAGATACGCAGTATTTT. As protein: CASSHPTSGSTDTQYF.

CDR3 protein: CASRKRGGQGMVKSNTEAFF. As DNA, the CDR3 is TGTGCCAGCAGAAAAAGGGGGGGACAGGGTATGGTAAAATCGAACACTGAAGCTTTCTTT. The V call is TRBV3-1 (or the pseudogene TRBV3-2), the J call TRBJ1-1, with 9 positions matching TRBD1. CDR3 size: 20 residues. Per germline, CDR1 LGHDT and CDR2 YNNKEL (reference sequence). Trimming at V came to 6 bases and at J to 1 base, leaving 21 bases not matched to a gene.

The CDR3, as DNA: TGTGCCAGCAGCTCTTCGGACAGATCGAACACTGAAGCTTTCTTT. Translated, it gives CASSSSDRSNTEAFF. The chain combines TRBV11-2 with TRBJ1-1, with D possibly being TRBD1 (6 bases). This CDR3 is 15 amino acids long. Germline CDR1 reads SGHAT; CDR2 reads FQNNGV. With 4 bases removed from V and 1 base from J, the gap between germline ends came to 13 bases. Based on the CDR3 plus reference TRBV11-2 and TRBJ1-1, the full variable domain is EAGVAQSPRYKIIEKRQSVAFWCNPISGHATLYWYQQILGQGPKLLIQFQNNGVVDDSQLPKDRFSAERLKGVDSTLKIQPAKLEDSAVYLCASSSSDRSNTEAFFGQGTRLTVV.

This rearrangement joins TRBV7-2 to TRBJ1-2; 8 bases map to TRBD1. After removal of 5 bases from V and 5 bases from J, the junction contained 10 bases not matched to a gene. From germline, CDR1 is SGHTA and CDR2 FQGNSA. This CDR3 comprises 15 residues. As DNA, the CDR3 is TGTGCCAGCAGCGCAGACAGGGGCCGATGGTATGGCTACACCTTC. Protein sequence: CASSADRGRWYGYTF. Variable domain in full (rest from reference TRBV7-2 and TRBJ1-2): GAGVSQSPSNKVTEKGKDVELRCDPISGHTALYWYRQSLGQGLEFLIYFQGNSAPDKSGLPSDRFSAERTGGSVSTLTIQRTQQEDSAVYLCASSADRGRWYGYTFGSGTRLTVV.

The chain employs TRBV4-3 and TRBJ1-5, with D unresolved. The CDR3 runs 15 residues. CDR1 and CDR2 from the germline V gene are LGHNA and YSLEER. Trimming took 0 bases from V and 4 from J, leaving 10 bases between them. CDR3 loop: CASSQDSSGNQPQHF. DNA of the CDR3: TGCGCCAGCAGCCAAGATTCATCCGGGAATCAGCCCCAGCATTTT.

The J gene is TRBJ2-6, the V gene TRBV19; D gene uncertain. From germline, CDR1 is LNHDA and CDR2 SQIVND (reference sequence). V lost 7 bases and J 1 base, leaving 14 bases between the germline ends. The CDR3 contains 16 residues. CDR3 bases: TGTGCCAGTACAGTACAGTTAGTTTCTGGGGCCAACGTCCTGACTTTC. Translating gives CASTVQLVSGANVLTF.

This chain joins TRBV7-9 and TRBJ2-7; 8 positions agree with TRBD2. Losses at the gene ends were 2 bases for V and 2 bases for J; bases not matched to a gene: 14. The germline gives CDR1 SEHNR, CDR2 FQNEAQ (reference sequence). The CDR3 extends over 18 amino acids. CDR3 sequence reads: CASSLIPRLAGSAYEQYF. For the CDR3, the DNA is TGTGCCAGCAGCTTAATCCCGCGGCTAGCGGGTAGTGCCTACGAGCAGTACTTC. Supplemented by reference TRBV7-9 and TRBJ2-7, the full variable domain reads DTGVSQNPRHKITKRGQNVTFRCDPISEHNRLYWYRQTLGQGPEFLTYFQNEAQLEKSRLLSDRFSAERPKGSFSTLEIQRTEQGDSAMYLCASSLIPRLAGSAYEQYFGPGTRLTVT.

V usage is TRBV5-4 and J usage is TRBJ1-2; 9 positions match TRBD1. Trimming removed 3 bases from V and 10 bases from J; junction bases left unmatched: 13. CDR3 length: 15 residues. Per germline, CDR1 SGHNT and CDR2 YYREEE (reference sequence). The CDR3 reads CASSSAGQGIGYYTF. CDR3 DNA sequence: TGTGCCAGCAGCTCGGCGGGACAGGGAATAGGTTACTACACCTTC.

This clone came up a few times. This chain joins TRBV13 and TRBJ2-1; 9 nucleotides align to TRBD2. V was clipped by 1 base and J by 7 bases; unmatched bases: 8. CDR1 and CDR2 (germline): PRHDT, FYEKMQ (reference sequence). The CDR3 runs 16 residues. The DNA of the CDR3 is TGTGCCAGCAGCTTAGAACGACGGCTAGCGGGGAATGAGCAGTTCTTC. Translated, it gives CASSLERRLAGNEQFF.

V gene TRBV5-4 combines with J gene TRBJ2-3, with 13 bases lining up with TRBD2. Germline V gene lookup returns CDR1 SGHNT and CDR2 YYREEE (reference sequence). The V gene end was trimmed by 4 bases and the J gene end by 4 bases; junction bases not matched to a gene: 6. The CDR3 length is 16 residues. The CDR3 is CASSAWTSGRSDTQYF. The DNA of the CDR3 is TGTGCCAGCAGCGCCTGGACTAGCGGGAGATCAGATACGCAGTATTTT. The entire variable domain, with the rest obtained from reference TRBV5-4 and TRBJ2-3, is as follows: ETGVTQSPTHLIKTRGQQVTLRCSSQSGHNTVSWYQQALGQGPQFIFQYYREEENGRGNFPPRFSGLQFPNYSSELNVNALELDDSALYLCASSAWTSGRSDTQYFGPGTRLTVL.

The chain uses TRBV7-9 and TRBJ2-3; perhaps TRBD1 as D (6 bases). The germline gives CDR1 SEHNR, CDR2 FQNEAQ (reference sequence). V lost 0 bases and J 6 bases, leaving 16 bases between the germline ends. The CDR3 consists of 16 residues. Written as DNA, the CDR3 is TGTGCCAGCAGCTTAGCGGGGGCAGGACCTTCGGATACGCAGTATTTT. Translation gives CASSLAGAGPSDTQYF.

The chain combines TRBV20-1 with TRBJ1-1, with D unresolved. V lost 3 bases and J lost 2, with 10 bases in between. CDR1 is DFQATT and CDR2 is SNEGSKA in the germline V gene (reference sequence). The CDR3 length is 13 residues. DNA of the CDR3: TGCAGTGCTAGTTTGCAACTCAACACTGAAGCTTTCTTT. Translation gives CSASLQLNTEAFF.

The chain joins TRBV23-1 to TRBJ2-4; TRBD2 matches 7 bases. TRBV23-1 is an open reading frame, and its role is uncertain. V was pared by 2 bases and J by 5 bases, with 0 bases of the junction left unmatched. The CDR3 consists of 13 residues. The CDR3 protein is CASSQGGENIQYF. The CDR3 coding sequence is TGCGCCAGCAGTCAAGGGGGGGAAAACATTCAGTACTTC.